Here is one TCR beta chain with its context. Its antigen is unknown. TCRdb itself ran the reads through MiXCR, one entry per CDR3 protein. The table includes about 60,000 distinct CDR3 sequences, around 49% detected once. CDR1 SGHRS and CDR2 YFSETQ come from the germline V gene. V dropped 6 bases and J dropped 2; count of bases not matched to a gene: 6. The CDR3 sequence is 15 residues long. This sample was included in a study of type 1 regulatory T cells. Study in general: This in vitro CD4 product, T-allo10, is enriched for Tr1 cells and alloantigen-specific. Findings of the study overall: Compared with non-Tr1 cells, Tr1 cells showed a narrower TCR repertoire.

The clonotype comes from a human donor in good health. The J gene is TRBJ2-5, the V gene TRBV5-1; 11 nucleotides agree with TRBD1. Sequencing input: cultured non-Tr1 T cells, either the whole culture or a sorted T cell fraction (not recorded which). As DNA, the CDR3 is TGCGCCAGCAACGGGGGACAGGGGGTTCAAGAGACCCAGTACTTC. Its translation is CASNGGQGVQETQYF. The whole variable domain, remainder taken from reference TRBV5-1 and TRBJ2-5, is KAGVTQTPRYLIKTRGQQVTLSCSPISGHRSVSWYQQTPGQGLQFLFEYFSETQRNKGNFPGRFSGRQFSNSRSEMNVSTLELGDSALYLCASNGGQGVQETQYFGPGTRLLVL.